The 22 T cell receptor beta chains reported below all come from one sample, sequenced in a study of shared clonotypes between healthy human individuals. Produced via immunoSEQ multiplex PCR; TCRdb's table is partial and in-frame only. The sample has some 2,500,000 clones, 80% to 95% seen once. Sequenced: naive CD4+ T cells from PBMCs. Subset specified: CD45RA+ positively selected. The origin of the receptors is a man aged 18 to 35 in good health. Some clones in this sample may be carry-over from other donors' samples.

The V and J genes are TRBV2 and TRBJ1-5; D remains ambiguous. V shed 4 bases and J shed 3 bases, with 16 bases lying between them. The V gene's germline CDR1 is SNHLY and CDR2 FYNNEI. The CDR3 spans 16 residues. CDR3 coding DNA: TGTGCCAGCAGTGGGGCCTTAAGGCAGAACAATCAGCCCCAGCATTTT. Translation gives CASSGALRQNNQPQHF.

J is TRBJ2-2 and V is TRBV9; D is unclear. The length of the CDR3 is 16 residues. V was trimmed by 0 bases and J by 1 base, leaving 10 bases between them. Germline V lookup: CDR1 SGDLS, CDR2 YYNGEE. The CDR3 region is CASSVDERGNTGELFF. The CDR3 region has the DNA TGTGCCAGCAGCGTAGATGAGAGAGGGAACACCGGGGAGCTGTTTTTT.

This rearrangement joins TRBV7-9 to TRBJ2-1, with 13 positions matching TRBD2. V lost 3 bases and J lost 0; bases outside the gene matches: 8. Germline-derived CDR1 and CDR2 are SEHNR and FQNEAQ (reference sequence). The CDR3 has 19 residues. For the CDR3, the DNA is TGTGCCAGCAGCTTTCCATCGGGACTAGCGGGGAGCTCCTACAATGAGCAGTTCTTC. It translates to CASSFPSGLAGSSYNEQFF.

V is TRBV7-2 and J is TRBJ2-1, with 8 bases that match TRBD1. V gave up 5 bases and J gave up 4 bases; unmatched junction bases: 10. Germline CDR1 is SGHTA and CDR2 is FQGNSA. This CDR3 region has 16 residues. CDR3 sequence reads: CASSGGTGQMYNEQFF. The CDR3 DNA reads TGTGCCAGCAGCGGGGGGACAGGCCAGATGTACAATGAGCAGTTCTTC.

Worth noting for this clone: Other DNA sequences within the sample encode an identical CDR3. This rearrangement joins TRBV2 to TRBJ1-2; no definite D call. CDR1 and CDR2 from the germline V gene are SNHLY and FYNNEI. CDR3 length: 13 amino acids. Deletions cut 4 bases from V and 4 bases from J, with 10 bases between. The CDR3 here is CASSVEGVYGYTF. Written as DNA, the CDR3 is TGTGCCAGCAGTGTTGAGGGAGTCTATGGCTACACCTTC.

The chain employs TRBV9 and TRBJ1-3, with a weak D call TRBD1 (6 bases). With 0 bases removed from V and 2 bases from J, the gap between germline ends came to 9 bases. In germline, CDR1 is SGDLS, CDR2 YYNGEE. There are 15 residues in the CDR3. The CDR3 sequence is CASSVAGVPGNTIYF. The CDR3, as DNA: TGTGCCAGCAGCGTAGCAGGGGTCCCTGGAAACACCATATATTTT.

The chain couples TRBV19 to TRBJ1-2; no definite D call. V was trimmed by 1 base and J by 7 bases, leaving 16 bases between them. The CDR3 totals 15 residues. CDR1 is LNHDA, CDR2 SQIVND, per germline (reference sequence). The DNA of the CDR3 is TGTGCCAGTAGTATAGCCAGAACCTGGTCAGCTGGCTACACCTTC. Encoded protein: CASSIARTWSAGYTF.

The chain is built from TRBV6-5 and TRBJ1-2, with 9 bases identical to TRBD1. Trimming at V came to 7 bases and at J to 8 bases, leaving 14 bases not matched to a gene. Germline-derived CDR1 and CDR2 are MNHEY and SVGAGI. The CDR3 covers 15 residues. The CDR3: CASTGAGTGSEGYTF. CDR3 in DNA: TGTGCCAGCACCGGCGCCGGGACAGGGTCGGAGGGCTACACCTTC.

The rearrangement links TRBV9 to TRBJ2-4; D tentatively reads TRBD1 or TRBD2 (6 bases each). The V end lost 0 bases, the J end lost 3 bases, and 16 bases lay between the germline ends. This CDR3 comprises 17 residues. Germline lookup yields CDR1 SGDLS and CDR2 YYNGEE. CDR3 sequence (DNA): TGTGCCAGCAGCGTAGACATGGGGGGCGCGGGCAAAAACATTCAGTACTTC. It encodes CASSVDMGGAGKNIQYF.

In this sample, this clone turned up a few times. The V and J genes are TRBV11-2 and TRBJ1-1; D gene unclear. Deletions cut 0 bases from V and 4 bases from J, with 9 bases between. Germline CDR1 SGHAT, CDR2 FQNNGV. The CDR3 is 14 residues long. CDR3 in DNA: TGTGCCAGCAGCTTAGATACGGAGAGCACTGAAGCTTTCTTT. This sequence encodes CASSLDTESTEAFF.

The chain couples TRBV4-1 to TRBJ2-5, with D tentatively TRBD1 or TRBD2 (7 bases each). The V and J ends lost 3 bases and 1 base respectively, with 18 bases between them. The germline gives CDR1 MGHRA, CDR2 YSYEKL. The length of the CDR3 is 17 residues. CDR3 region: CASSHRQGLSFQETQYF. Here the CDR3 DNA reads TGCGCCAGCAGCCACAGACAGGGACTATCCTTCCAAGAGACCCAGTACTTC.

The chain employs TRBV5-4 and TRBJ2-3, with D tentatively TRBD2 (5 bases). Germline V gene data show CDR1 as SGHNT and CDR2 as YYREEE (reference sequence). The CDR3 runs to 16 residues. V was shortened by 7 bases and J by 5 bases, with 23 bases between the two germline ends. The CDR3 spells CASYRRAGAAEDTQYF. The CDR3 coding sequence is TGTGCCAGCTACCGAAGGGCGGGCGCAGCTGAAGATACGCAGTATTTT. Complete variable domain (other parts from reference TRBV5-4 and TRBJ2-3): ETGVTQSPTHLIKTRGQQVTLRCSSQSGHNTVSWYQQALGQGPQFIFQYYREEENGRGNFPPRFSGLQFPNYSSELNVNALELDDSALYLCASYRRAGAAEDTQYFGPGTRLTVL.

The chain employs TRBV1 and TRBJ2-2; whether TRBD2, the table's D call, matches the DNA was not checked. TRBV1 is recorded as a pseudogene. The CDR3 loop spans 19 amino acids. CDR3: CTSSQDPIGSPWGAGELFF. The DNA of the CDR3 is TGCACCAGCAGCCAAGATCCAATCGGGTCTCCATGGGGGGCCGGGGAGCTGTTTTTT.

CDR3 nucleotides: TGTGCCAGCAGCATCGGGACAGTCTCCTACGAGCAGTACTTC. This gives the protein CASSIGTVSYEQYF. This sequence joins TRBV5-4 and TRBJ2-7; the match to TRBD1 covers 7 bases. CDR1 and CDR2 from the germline V gene are SGHNT and YYREEE (reference sequence). The CDR3 covers 14 residues. V was pared by 4 bases and J by 0 bases, with 4 bases of the junction left unmatched.

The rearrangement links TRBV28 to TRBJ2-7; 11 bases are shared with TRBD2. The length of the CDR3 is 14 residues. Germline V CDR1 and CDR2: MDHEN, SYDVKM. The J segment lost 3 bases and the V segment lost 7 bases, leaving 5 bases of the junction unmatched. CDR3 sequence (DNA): TGTGCCAGCACCATAGGACTAGCGGGCTACGAGCAGTACTTC. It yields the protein CASTIGLAGYEQYF.

Here the CDR3 DNA reads TGTGCCAGCAGCGTAGGCAACAACCCGAGCTCCTACGAGCAGTACTTC. Its protein product is CASSVGNNPSSYEQYF. V usage is TRBV9 and J usage is TRBJ2-7; D call uncertain. Per the germline V gene, CDR1 is SGDLS and CDR2 is YYNGEE. Trimming left V 0 bases short and J 0 bases short, with 13 bases between. The CDR3 extends over 16 amino acids.

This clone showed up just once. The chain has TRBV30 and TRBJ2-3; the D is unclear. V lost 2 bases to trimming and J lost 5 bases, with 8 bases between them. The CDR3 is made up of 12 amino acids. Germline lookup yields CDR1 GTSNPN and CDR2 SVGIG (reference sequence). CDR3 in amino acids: CAWSLLVDTQYF. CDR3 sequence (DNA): TGTGCCTGGAGTCTTCTAGTAGATACGCAGTATTTT.

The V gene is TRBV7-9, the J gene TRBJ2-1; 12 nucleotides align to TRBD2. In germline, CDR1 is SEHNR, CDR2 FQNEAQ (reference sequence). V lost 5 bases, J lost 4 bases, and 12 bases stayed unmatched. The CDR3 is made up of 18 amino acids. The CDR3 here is CASSPRQVTSGSYNEQFF. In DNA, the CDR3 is TGTGCCAGCAGCCCCCGCCAAGTGACTAGCGGGAGTTACAATGAGCAGTTCTTC.

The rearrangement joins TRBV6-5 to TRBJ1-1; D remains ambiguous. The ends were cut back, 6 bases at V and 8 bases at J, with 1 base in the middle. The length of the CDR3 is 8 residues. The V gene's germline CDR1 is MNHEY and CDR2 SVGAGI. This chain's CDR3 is CASREAFF. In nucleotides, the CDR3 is TGTGCCAGCAGGGAAGCTTTCTTT.

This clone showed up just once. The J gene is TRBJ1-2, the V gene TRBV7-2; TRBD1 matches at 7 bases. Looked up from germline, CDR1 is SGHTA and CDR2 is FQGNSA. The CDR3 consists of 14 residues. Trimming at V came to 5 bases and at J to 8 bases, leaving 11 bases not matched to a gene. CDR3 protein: CASSTDRIRIGYTF. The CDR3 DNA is TGTGCCAGCAGCACGGACAGGATTAGAATCGGCTACACCTTC.

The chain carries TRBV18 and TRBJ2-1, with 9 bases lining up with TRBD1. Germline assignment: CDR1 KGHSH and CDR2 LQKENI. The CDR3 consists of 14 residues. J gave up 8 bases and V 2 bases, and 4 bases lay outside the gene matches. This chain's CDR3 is CASSPSDRGDEQFF. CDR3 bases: TGTGCCAGCTCACCATCGGACAGGGGCGATGAGCAGTTCTTC.

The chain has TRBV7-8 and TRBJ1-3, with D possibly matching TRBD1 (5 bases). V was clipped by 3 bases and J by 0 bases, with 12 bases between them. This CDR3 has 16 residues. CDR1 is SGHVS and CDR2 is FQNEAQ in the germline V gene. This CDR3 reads CASSFTGPSSGNTIYF. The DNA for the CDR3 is TGTGCCAGCAGCTTTACAGGTCCTAGCTCTGGAAACACCATATATTTT.